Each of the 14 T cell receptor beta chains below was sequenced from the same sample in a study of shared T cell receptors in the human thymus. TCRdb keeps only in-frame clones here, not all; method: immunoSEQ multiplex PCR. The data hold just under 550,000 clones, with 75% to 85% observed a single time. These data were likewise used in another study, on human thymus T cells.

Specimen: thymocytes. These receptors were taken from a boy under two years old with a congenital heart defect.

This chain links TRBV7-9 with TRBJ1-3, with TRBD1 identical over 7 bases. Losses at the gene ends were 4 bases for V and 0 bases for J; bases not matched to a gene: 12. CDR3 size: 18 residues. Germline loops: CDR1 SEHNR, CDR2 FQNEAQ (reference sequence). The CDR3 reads CASSSKGQEGISGNTIYF. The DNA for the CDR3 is TGTGCCAGCAGCTCGAAAGGACAGGAGGGGATCTCTGGAAACACCATATATTTT.

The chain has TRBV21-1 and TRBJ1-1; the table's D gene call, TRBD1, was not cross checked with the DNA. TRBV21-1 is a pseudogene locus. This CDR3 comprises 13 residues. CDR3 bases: TGTGCCAGCAGCAAGGCAGGGAACACTGAAGCTTTCTTT. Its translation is CASSKAGNTEAFF.

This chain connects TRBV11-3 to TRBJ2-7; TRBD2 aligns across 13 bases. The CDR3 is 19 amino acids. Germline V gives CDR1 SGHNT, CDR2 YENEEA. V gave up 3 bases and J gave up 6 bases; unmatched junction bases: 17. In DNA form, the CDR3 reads TGTGCCAGCAGCTTTAACGGGACTAGCGGGGCCGGCCCGCTCTCCGAGCAGTACTTC. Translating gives CASSFNGTSGAGPLSEQYF.

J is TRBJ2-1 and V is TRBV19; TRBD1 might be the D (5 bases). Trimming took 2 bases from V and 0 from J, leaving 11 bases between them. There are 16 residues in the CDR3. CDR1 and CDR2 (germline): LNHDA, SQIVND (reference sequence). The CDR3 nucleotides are TGTGCCAGTAGTATATTCAGGGCCCCCTCCTACAATGAGCAGTTCTTC. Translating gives CASSIFRAPSYNEQFF.

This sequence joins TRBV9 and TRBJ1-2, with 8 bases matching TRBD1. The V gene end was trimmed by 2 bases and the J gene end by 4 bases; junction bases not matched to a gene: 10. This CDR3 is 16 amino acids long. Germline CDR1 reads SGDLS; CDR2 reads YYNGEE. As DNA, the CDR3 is TGTGCCAGCAGCGTGGGGTGGGGACAGGTTGGCTATGGCTACACCTTC. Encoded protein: CASSVGWGQVGYGYTF.

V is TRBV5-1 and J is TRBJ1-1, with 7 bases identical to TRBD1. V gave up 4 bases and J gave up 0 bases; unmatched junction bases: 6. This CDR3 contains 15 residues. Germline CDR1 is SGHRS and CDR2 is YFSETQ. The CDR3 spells CASSPRDSMNTEAFF. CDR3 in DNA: TGCGCCAGCAGCCCCCGGGACAGCATGAACACTGAAGCTTTCTTT.

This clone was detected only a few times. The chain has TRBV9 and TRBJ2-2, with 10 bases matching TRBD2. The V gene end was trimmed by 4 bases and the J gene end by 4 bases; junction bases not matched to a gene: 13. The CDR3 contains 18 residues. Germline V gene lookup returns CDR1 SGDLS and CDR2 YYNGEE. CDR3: CASSPRNGTSVATGELFF. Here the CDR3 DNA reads TGTGCCAGCAGCCCTAGGAATGGGACTAGCGTAGCCACCGGGGAGCTGTTTTTT. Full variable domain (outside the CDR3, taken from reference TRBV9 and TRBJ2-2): DSGVTQTPKHLITATGQRVTLRCSPRSGDLSVYWYQQSLDQGLQFLIQYYNGEERAKGNILERFSAQQFPDLHSELNLSSLELGDSALYFCASSPRNGTSVATGELFFGEGSRLTVL.

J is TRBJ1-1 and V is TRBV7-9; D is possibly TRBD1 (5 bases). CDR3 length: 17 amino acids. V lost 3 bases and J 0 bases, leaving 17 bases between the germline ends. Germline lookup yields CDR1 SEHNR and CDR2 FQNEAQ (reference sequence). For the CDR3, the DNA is TGTGCCAGCAGCTTTGACGGGGTCGGGGGGATGAACACTGAAGCTTTCTTT. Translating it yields CASSFDGVGGMNTEAFF.

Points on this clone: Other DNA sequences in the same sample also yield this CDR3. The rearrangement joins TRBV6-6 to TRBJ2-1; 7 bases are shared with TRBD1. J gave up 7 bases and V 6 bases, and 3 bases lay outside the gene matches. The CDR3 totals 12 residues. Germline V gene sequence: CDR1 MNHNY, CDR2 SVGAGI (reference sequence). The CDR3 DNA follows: TGTGCCAGCAGACCGACAGGGAATGAGCAGTTCTTC. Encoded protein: CASRPTGNEQFF.

The CDR3 DNA reads TGTGCCAGCAGTCGGGGTTGGGGGGGGGCAGTAAATGAGCAGTTCTTC. It yields the protein CASSRGWGGAVNEQFF. This rearrangement joins TRBV5-6 to TRBJ2-1, with a weak D call TRBD2 (7 bases). From germline, CDR1 is SGHDT and CDR2 YYEEEE. The CDR3 contains 16 residues. V shed 5 bases and J shed 7 bases, with 22 bases lying between them.

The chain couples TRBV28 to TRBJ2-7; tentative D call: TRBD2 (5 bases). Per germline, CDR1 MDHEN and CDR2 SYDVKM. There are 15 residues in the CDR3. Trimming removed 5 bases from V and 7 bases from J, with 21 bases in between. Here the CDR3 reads CASSPRPGSSGEQYF. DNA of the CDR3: TGTGCCAGCAGTCCCCGGCCGGGCTCTTCGGGGGAGCAGTACTTC. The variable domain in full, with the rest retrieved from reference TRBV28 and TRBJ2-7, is DVKVTQSSRYLVKRTGEKVFLECVQDMDHENMFWYRQDPGLGLRLIYFSYDVKMKEKGDIPEGYSVSREKKERFSLILESASTNQTSMYLCASSPRPGSSGEQYFGPGTRLTVT.

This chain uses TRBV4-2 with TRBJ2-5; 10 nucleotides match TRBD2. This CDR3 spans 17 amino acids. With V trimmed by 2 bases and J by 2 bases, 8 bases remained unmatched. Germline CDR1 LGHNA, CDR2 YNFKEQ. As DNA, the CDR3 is TGTGCCAGCAGCCAATCGGGACTAGCGAGGGGTCAAGAGACCCAGTACTTC. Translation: CASSQSGLARGQETQYF.

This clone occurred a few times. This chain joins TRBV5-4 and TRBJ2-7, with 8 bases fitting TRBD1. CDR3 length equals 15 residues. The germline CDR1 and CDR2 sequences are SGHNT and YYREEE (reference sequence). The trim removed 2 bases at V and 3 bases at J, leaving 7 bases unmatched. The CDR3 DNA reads TGTGCCAGCAGCTTTACCGGGACAGGATACTACGAGCAGTACTTC. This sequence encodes CASSFTGTGYYEQYF.

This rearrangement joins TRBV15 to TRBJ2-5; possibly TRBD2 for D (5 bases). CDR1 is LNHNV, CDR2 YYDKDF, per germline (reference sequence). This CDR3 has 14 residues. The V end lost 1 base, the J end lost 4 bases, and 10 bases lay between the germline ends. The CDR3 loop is CATSRVVGRETQYF. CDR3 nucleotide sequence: TGTGCCACCAGCAGAGTTGTGGGGAGAGAGACCCAGTACTTC.